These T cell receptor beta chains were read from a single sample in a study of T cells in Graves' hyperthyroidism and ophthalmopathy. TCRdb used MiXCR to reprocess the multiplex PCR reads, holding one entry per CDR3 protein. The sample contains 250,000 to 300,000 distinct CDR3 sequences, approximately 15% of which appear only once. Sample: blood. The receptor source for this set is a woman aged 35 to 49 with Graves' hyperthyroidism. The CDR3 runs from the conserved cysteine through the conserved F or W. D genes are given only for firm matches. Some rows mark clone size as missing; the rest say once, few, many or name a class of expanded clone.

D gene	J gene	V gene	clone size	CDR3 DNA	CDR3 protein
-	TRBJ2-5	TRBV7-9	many	TGTGCCAGCAGCCGCGACAGTACCCAAGAGACCCAGTACTTC	CASSRDSTQETQYF
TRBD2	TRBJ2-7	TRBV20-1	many	TGCAGTGCTAGAGATCCTGGGAGCGGGAGTGGCTACGAGCAGTACTTC	CSARDPGSGSGYEQYF
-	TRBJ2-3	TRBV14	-	TGTGCCAGCAGCCTTGGACAGACACCCAACCGGCAGTATTTT	CASSLGQTPNRQYF
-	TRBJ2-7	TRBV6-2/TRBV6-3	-	TGTGCCATCTCCCGACCCCCGCTGGGCCCTTACGAGCAGTACTTC	CAISRPPLGPYEQYF
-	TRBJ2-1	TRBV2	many	TGTGCCAGCCGGGGAATCTTCTATGAGCAGTTCTTC	CASRGIFYEQFF
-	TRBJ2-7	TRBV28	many	TGTGCCAGCAGACTAGCCTACGAGCAGTACTTC	CASRLAYEQYF
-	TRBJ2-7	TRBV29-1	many	TGCAGCGTTGAGGAGCCAAACTCGCCAGACTACGAGCAGTACTTC	CSVEEPNSPDYEQYF
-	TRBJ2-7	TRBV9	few	TGTGCCAGCAGCGGCCGACTAGACTCCTACGAGCAGTACTTC	CASSGRLDSYEQYF
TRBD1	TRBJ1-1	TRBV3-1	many	TGTGCCAGCAGCCGTCGACAGGGGCCTACTGAAGCTTTCTTT	CASSRRQGPTEAFF
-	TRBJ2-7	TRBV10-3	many	TGTGCCATCAGTGATGAGGAGGGGTTCCCCTACGAGCAGTACTTC	CAISDEEGFPYEQYF
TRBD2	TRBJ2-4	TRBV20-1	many	TGCAGTGCTAGACGTACTAGCGGGAGGATAGGAGCCAAAAACATTCAGTACTTC	CSARRTSGRIGAKNIQYF
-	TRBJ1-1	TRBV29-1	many	TGCAGCGTTGTTGGGGGGCGAGGTGTCACTGAAGCTTTCTTT	CSVVGGRGVTEAFF
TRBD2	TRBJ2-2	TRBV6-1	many	TGTGCCAGCAGTGAACTAGCGGGAGGGATCCGAGGGGAGCTGTTTTTT	CASSELAGGIRGELFF
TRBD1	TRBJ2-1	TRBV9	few	TGTGCCAGCAGCGTAGCCGGGACAGCGGCTGGTGAGCAGTTCTTC	CASSVAGTAAGEQFF
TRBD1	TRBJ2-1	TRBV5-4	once	TGTGCCAGCAGCTTGGGGACAGGGGGGGGTGATGAGCAGTTCTTC	CASSLGTGGGDEQFF
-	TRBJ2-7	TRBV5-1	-	TGCGCCAGCAGCGATCCCTCTACGGGAGTGGGCGAGCAGTACTTC	CASSDPSTGVGEQYF
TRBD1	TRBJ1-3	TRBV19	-	TGTGCCAGTAGTAGAACCAGGGGGGCCGGAAACACCATATATTTT	CASSRTRGAGNTIYF
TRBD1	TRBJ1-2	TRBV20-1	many	TGCAGTGCTACGGACAGGGGATTCTATGGCTACACCTTC	CSATDRGFYGYTF
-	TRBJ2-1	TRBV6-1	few	TGTGCCAGCAGTCCGGGCGTCCCAAGTGAGCAGTTCTTC	CASSPGVPSEQFF
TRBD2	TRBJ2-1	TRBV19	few	TGTGCCAGTAGTTTCCACCCTAGCGGCCGCTACAATGAGCAGTTCTTC	CASSFHPSGRYNEQFF
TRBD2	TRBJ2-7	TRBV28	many	TGTGCCAGCAGGCTTCGGGGGGCCTACGAGCAGTACTTC	CASRLRGAYEQYF
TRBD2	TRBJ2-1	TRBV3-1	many	TGTGCCAGCAGCTTACTAGCGGGAGACGGTAATGAGCAGTTCTTC	CASSLLAGDGNEQFF
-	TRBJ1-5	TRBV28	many	TGTGCCAGCAGTCCCGGGGCCAGAGGGTTCAATCAGCCCCAGCATTTT	CASSPGARGFNQPQHF
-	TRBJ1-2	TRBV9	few	TGTGCCAGCAGCGTAGGCCAGACGAACTATGGCTACACCTTC	CASSVGQTNYGYTF
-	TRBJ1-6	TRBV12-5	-	TGTGCTAATGGTTTCTCGCAGAAGATATCACCCCTCCACTTT	CANGFSQKISPLHF
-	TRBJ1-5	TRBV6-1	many	TGTGCCAGCAGTTCATACCGGGCCCACAATCAGCCCCAGCATTTT	CASSSYRAHNQPQHF
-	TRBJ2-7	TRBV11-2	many	TGTGCCAGCAGCTTAGTCCTCCGGGACGAGCAGTACTTC	CASSLVLRDEQYF
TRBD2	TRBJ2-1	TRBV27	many	TGTGCCAGCAGTTTTGGTAGCGGGAGGGCCAGCGATGAGCAGTTCTTC	CASSFGSGRASDEQFF
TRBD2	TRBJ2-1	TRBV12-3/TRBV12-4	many	TGTGCCAGCCGACCCGCACTAGCGGCGCGCCGAACTTACAATGAGCAGTTCTTC	CASRPALAARRTYNEQFF
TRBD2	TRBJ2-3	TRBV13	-	TGTGCCAGCAGCCTCCGAGCGGGAGCCGGAATAGATACGCAGTATTTT	CASSLRAGAGIDTQYF
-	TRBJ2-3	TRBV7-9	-	TGTGCCAGCACCTCTTTCCTAAGAGATACGCAGTATTTT	CASTSFLRDTQYF
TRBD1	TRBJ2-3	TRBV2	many	TGTGCCAGCAGGATCGGCAGGGGGCTGGCAGATACGCAGTATTTT	CASRIGRGLADTQYF
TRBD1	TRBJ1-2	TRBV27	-	TGTGCCAGCAGTTTGGAGGGGGCGCCGGGCGGCTACACCTTC	CASSLEGAPGGYTF
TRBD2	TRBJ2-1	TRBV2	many	TGTGCCAGCCTAAGACTAGCGGGAGCGAATGAGCAGTTCTTC	CASLRLAGANEQFF
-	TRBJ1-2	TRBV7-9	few	TGTGCCAGCAGTATTCATACAGGGCTTGGCTACACCTTC	CASSIHTGLGYTF
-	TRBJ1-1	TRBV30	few	TGTGCCTGGATTCCCGTCCGATTCCTGAACACTGAAGCTTTCTTT	CAWIPVRFLNTEAFF
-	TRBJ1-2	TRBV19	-	TGTGCCAGTGGGACCCGGACAGCGAGAGGCCCCCTCTATGGCTACACCTTC	CASGTRTARGPLYGYTF
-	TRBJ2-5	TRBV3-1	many	TGTGCCAGCAGCCCCCCTGGAGATTTTCAAGAGACCCAGTACTTC	CASSPPGDFQETQYF
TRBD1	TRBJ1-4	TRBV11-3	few	TGTGCCAGCAGCGCCGGGACAGCAACTAATGAAAAACTGTTTTTT	CASSAGTATNEKLFF
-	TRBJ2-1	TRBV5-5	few	TGTGCCAGCAGCTTTTTGGGGGCGGAAGGGTGGAATGAGCAGTTCTTC	CASSFLGAEGWNEQFF
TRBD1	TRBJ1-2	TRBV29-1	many	TGCAGCGTTGTAGGACAGGGGAGAGTTGGCTACACCTTC	CSVVGQGRVGYTF
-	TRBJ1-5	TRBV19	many	TGTGCCAGTAGTATCCGGCAGTATAGCAATCAGCCCCAGCATTTT	CASSIRQYSNQPQHF
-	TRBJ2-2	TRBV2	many	TGTGCCAGCAGTGAAGCCCGGTCGGGGAGTGGGGGGGAGCTGTTTTTT	CASSEARSGSGGELFF
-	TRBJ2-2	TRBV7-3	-	TGTGCCAGCAGCTTAACTTGGGGGGACACCGGGGAGCTGTTTTTT	CASSLTWGDTGELFF
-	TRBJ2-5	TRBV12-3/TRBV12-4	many	TGTGCCAGCAGTTATGGGGCGGGGACCCAGTACTTC	CASSYGAGTQYF
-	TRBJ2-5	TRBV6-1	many	TGTGCCAGCAGTGAAGCTCTGGCAGGGATACAAGAGACCCAGTACTTC	CASSEALAGIQETQYF
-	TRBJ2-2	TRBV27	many	TGTGCCAGCGGGGGCATGTTGTCGGGAGCTAGGGCCGGGGAGCTGTTTTTT	CASGGMLSGARAGELFF
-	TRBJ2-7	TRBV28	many	TGTGCCAGCAGTTTATTTGGGGACGAGCAGTACTTC	CASSLFGDEQYF
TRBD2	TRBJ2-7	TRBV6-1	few	TGTGCCAGCAGTGAAGGAAGCGGGGTCTCCGAGCAGTACTTC	CASSEGSGVSEQYF